Listed below are T cell receptor beta chains from one sample, sequenced in a study of T cells in Graves' hyperthyroidism and ophthalmopathy. MiXCR, applied by TCRdb to the multiplex PCR reads, yields one record per CDR3 protein. The sample includes some 800,000 distinct CDR3 sequences, roughly 37% of them seen just once. Sample: blood. These receptors came from a man younger than 35 with Graves' hyperthyroidism. Each CDR3 is given with its conserved first and last residue. D genes are given only for firm matches. The size field is filled for only some rows; it gives once, few, many or a size class.

DNA	CDR3	D	size	V	J
TGTGCCAGCAGTTATAGTAAGGCTGGAAACACCATATATTTT	CASSYSKAGNTIYF	NA	few	TRBV14	TRBJ1-3
TGTGCCAGTAGTCCGGACTCCGGAAACACTGAAGCTTTCTTT	CASSPDSGNTEAFF	NA	many	TRBV19	TRBJ1-1
TGTGCCAGCAGACCCCGACGGGGTAATCAGCCCCAGCATTTT	CASRPRRGNQPQHF	NA	few	TRBV6-5	TRBJ1-5
TGCGCCAGCAGCGCCGAACTGGGTGGAGGCACTGAAGCTTTCTTT	CASSAELGGGTEAFF	NA	NA	TRBV5-1	TRBJ1-1
TGTGCCAGCAGCTTAGACAGGAACACCGGGGAGCTGTTTTTT	CASSLDRNTGELFF	NA	many	TRBV5-1	TRBJ2-2
TGTGCCAGCAGCCCACATGGGGGTTGGTATGGCTACACCTTC	CASSPHGGWYGYTF	NA	many	TRBV7-2	TRBJ1-2
TGTGCCAGCAGCTTTTATCGGAAAACCTACGAGCAGTACTTC	CASSFYRKTYEQYF	NA	few	TRBV7-2	TRBJ2-7
TGCGCCAGCAGCTTGGATCGTACTAGCGGGTGGTACGAGCAGTACTTC	CASSLDRTSGWYEQYF	TRBD2	few	TRBV5-1	TRBJ2-7
TGTGCCAGCTCACCTACGCTAGGGAGGGACACTGAAGCTTTCTTT	CASSPTLGRDTEAFF	NA	NA	TRBV12-3/TRBV12-4	TRBJ1-1
TGTGCCAGCACCCTCAGGAGACAGGGGGCCGAGACCCAGTACTTC	CASTLRRQGAETQYF	TRBD1	NA	TRBV10-3	TRBJ2-5
TGTGCCAGTAGTGAGACGACCGGGACTTATTCCTACGAGCAGTACTTC	CASSETTGTYSYEQYF	NA	NA	TRBV19	TRBJ2-7
TGCGCCAGCAGCCCCTTGGCAGGGGGAGAAGGCTACACCTTC	CASSPLAGGEGYTF	TRBD1	many	TRBV5-1	TRBJ1-2
TGTGCCAGCAGCCCTCGGGCCAGGGCCAAGACTGAAGCTTTCTTT	CASSPRARAKTEAFF	NA	NA	TRBV6-1	TRBJ1-1
TGTGCCAGCAGCTTCCGAGGGGGCGGGGACACTGAAGCTTTCTTT	CASSFRGGGDTEAFF	TRBD1	NA	TRBV9	TRBJ1-1
TGCAGTGCTAGAAGGGAGAATTCGAACACTGAAGCTTTCTTT	CSARRENSNTEAFF	NA	NA	TRBV20-1	TRBJ1-1
TGTGCCAGCAGCTTGAGGGCTAGCGGGAGAGGCGTCCAAGAGACCCAGTACTTC	CASSLRASGRGVQETQYF	TRBD2	NA	TRBV5-6	TRBJ2-5
TGTGCCAGCAGTACCTACTCGGACGGAAACACCATATATTTT	CASSTYSDGNTIYF	NA	NA	TRBV12-3/TRBV12-4	TRBJ1-3
TGTGCTAGCAAACCTAGCGGATCGGCCTACGAGCAGTACTTC	CASKPSGSAYEQYF	TRBD2	NA	TRBV10-3	TRBJ2-7
TGTGCCAGCGGGACCGGGGGGATCAATTCACCCCTCCACTTT	CASGTGGINSPLHF	NA	NA	TRBV25-1	TRBJ1-6
TGTGCCAGCAGCCCCACTAGCGGGAGGGGTCTCTACGAGCAGTACTTC	CASSPTSGRGLYEQYF	TRBD2	NA	TRBV10-3	TRBJ2-7
TGCAGTGCTCGCGGGACAGGGGAAATTGAAGCTTTCTTT	CSARGTGEIEAFF	TRBD1	NA	TRBV20-1	TRBJ1-1
TGTGCCAGCAGCTCTTCTCCCCCGAACACTGAAGCTTTCTTT	CASSSSPPNTEAFF	NA	NA	TRBV7-9	TRBJ1-1
TGCAGTGCTAGAGATCTAGCGGGGTTCACCGGGGAGCTGTTTTTT	CSARDLAGFTGELFF	TRBD2	NA	TRBV20-1	TRBJ2-2
TGTGCCAGCAGCGGCGTTCAGGGACAGGGGTCCCACGAGCAGTACTTC	CASSGVQGQGSHEQYF	TRBD1	few	TRBV13	TRBJ2-7
TGTGCCAGCAGTGGTAACAACTACGAGCAGTACTTC	CASSGNNYEQYF	NA	few	TRBV2	TRBJ2-7
TGTGCCAGCAGTGAAGGCGGCGGGAGTGACGAGCAGTACTTC	CASSEGGGSDEQYF	TRBD2	few	TRBV6-6	TRBJ2-7
TGTGCCAGCAGCTTACGGTCGGCAGGGGGAGGCTACGAGCAGTACTTC	CASSLRSAGGGYEQYF	NA	NA	TRBV7-2	TRBJ2-7
TGTGCCAGCGGGACGAACCCCCTCTACGAGCAGTACTTC	CASGTNPLYEQYF	NA	many	TRBV28	TRBJ2-7
TGTGCCAGCAGCTTAGCGAGACTAGCCTCCCTCTACGAGCAGTACTTC	CASSLARLASLYEQYF	TRBD2	few	TRBV7-2	TRBJ2-7
TGTGCCAGCAGCTTAGACCAGGGGGAAAAACTGTTTTTT	CASSLDQGEKLFF	NA	few	TRBV7-2	TRBJ1-4
TGTGCCAGCAATGAGGCGGGAGGAGGCACCGGGGAGCTGTTTTTT	CASNEAGGGTGELFF	TRBD2	NA	TRBV6-5	TRBJ2-2
TGTGCCACGGGGCGGGGCAAAGTCTCTGAAGCTTTCTTT	CATGRGKVSEAFF	NA	NA	TRBV12-3/TRBV12-4	TRBJ1-1
TGCGCCAGCAGCTTGAACCCCTCGGATTCACCCCTCCACTTT	CASSLNPSDSPLHF	NA	many	TRBV5-1	TRBJ1-6
TGTGCCAGCAGCTTACAGGACGGCCCCCTCGAGCAGTACTTC	CASSLQDGPLEQYF	NA	few	TRBV11-2	TRBJ2-7
TGTGCCAGCAGCGGGTCCGGGAAGACTGAAGCTTTCTTT	CASSGSGKTEAFF	NA	NA	TRBV9	TRBJ1-1
TGTGCCAGCAGTTCCGGCGGTCGGGGTGCCAATCAGCCCCAGCATTTT	CASSSGGRGANQPQHF	NA	many	TRBV7-2	TRBJ1-5
TGTGCCAGCAGTCGGACCCTACAAGAGACCCAGTACTTC	CASSRTLQETQYF	NA	NA	TRBV6-5	TRBJ2-5
TGTGCCAGCAGAGTACCCTTAGGGGAGCTGTTTTTT	CASRVPLGELFF	NA	NA	TRBV5-5	TRBJ2-2
TGCAGTGCTAGAGGGGAGAGCTCCTACGAGCAGCACTTC	CSARGESSYEQHF	NA	NA	TRBV20-1	TRBJ2-7
TGTGCCAGCAGCACGGACGGAGAGAACACTGAAGCTTTCTTT	CASSTDGENTEAFF	NA	few	TRBV19	TRBJ1-1
TGTGCCAGCACCAGGACTAGCGGAGGCACCGGGGAGCTGTTTTTT	CASTRTSGGTGELFF	TRBD2	many	TRBV12-3/TRBV12-4	TRBJ2-2
TGTGCCAGCGAGTGGGGGGAGAACACTGAAGCTTTCTTT	CASEWGENTEAFF	NA	many	TRBV2	TRBJ1-1
TGTGCCAGCAGCCCCGACAGCCCCCACCCCGGGGAGCTGTTTTTT	CASSPDSPHPGELFF	NA	NA	TRBV7-8	TRBJ2-2
TGTGCCAGCTTGGGGGAGAACTTCTATGGCTACACCTTC	CASLGENFYGYTF	NA	many	TRBV2	TRBJ1-2
TGTGCCACCCGCACAGGGCTCAATCAGCCCCAGCATTTT	CATRTGLNQPQHF	NA	many	TRBV15	TRBJ1-5
TGTGCCAGCAGCGCGCCATTCCAAGGACAGGGGAAAAGCCAAGAGACCCAGTACTTC	CASSAPFQGQGKSQETQYF	TRBD1	NA	TRBV7-9	TRBJ2-5
TGTGCCATCGGGCGGGAGGGCCGCTACACCTTC	CAIGREGRYTF	NA	NA	TRBV10-3	TRBJ1-2
TGTGCCAGCAGCTTAGACCCGGGGAGGGAGTACGAGCAGTACTTC	CASSLDPGREYEQYF	TRBD2	NA	TRBV5-1	TRBJ2-7
TGTGCCAGCAGTGAATCTATACGAGAATTGAACACTGAAGCTTTCTTT	CASSESIRELNTEAFF	NA	few	TRBV2	TRBJ1-1
TGCGCCAGCAGCCAAGAAGTACGGGAGGGCCCCGACGAGCAGTACTTC	CASSQEVREGPDEQYF	TRBD2	NA	TRBV4-3	TRBJ2-7
TGTGCCAGCAGCCCAACGCCCGACAGCGACTCTGGAAACACCATATATTTT	CASSPTPDSDSGNTIYF	NA	many	TRBV7-3	TRBJ1-3
TGTGCCAGCTCCCGACAGTCCATGAACACTGAAGCTTTCTTT	CASSRQSMNTEAFF	NA	NA	TRBV7-9	TRBJ1-1
TGCAGTGCTAGCAGACTAGCGCAAGGGGCCCTTAGCAATCAGCCCCAGCATTTT	CSASRLAQGALSNQPQHF	NA	NA	TRBV20-1	TRBJ1-5
TGCAGTGCTCGACCCGGGGGAAATAATTCACCCCTCCACTTT	CSARPGGNNSPLHF	NA	many	TRBV20-1	TRBJ1-6
TGTGCCAGCAGTTTCGTCCCGGGACAGCAAGAGACCCAGTACTTC	CASSFVPGQQETQYF	TRBD1	once	TRBV6-5	TRBJ2-5